The T cell receptor (beta chain) described here comes from a study of neoadjuvant nivolumab and ipilimumab in lung cancer. Across the study: Nivolumab 3 mg/kg was given days 1, 15 and 29, plus ipilimumab 1 mg/kg day 1 in combination. The study, taken as a whole, reports: TCR richness and clonality were higher in tumors than adjacent uninvolved lung. From pretherapy to surgery, tumor richness and clonality rose with dual therapy. Blood richness before therapy tracked richness in tumors resected after neoadjuvant therapy.

Sequenced by immunoSEQ multiplex PCR; TCRdb stores in-frame clones only, minus some. The sample contains over 45,000 clones, 75% to 90% of which appear only once. The CDR3 totals 15 residues. CDR1 and CDR2 from the germline V gene are SGHRS and YFSETQ. The V end was cut by 4 bases, the J end by 4 bases, with 18 bases between. As concerns this clone: Its cognate antigen is unknown.

The material sequenced was blood, taken before neoadjuvant nivolumab, alone or with ipilimumab. This sequence joins TRBV5-1 and TRBJ2-7; D is perhaps TRBD2 (6 bases). The clonotype comes from an adult with non-small cell lung cancer. Some clones in this sample may be carry-over from other donors' samples. The CDR3 reads CASSLNGGNLYEQYF. In DNA, the CDR3 is TGCGCCAGCAGCCTAAATGGGGGGAACCTATACGAGCAGTACTTC.